This entry features one T cell receptor (beta chain) sequence. This clone turned up a few times. What this receptor recognizes is not known. Base qualities are missing; no much larger clone stands one base away. The CDR3 regions of human TCRbeta chains were analyzed by immunosequencing. The authors' pipeline ran thus. Repertoire TCRs were checked for matches against a reference library of SARS-CoV-2-specific TCRs that had been generated using the MIRA antigen-specificity platform. Breadth meant the fraction of unique TCRs that were SARS-CoV-2-associated, whereas depth meant the fraction of total T cells that were SARS-CoV-2-associated. Using the MIRA data, every spike-specific TCR was mapped to the spike region that the TCR reacted to and assigned to either a CD4 or a CD8 class. Log10-transformed breadth and depth values were compared by one-way ANOVA with Sidak's multiple comparisons tests. The clones in this table, taken by TCRdb from immuneACCESS, are in-frame only. Not every clone is retained; where verified, under half of the shortfall comes from an unresolved V gene, and the cause of the rest is unknown. That table furnishes V, J and clone size, whereas the DNA furnished D and trimming. The table for this sample lists 150,000 to 200,000 clones; 92% of them were counted only once. Approximately 1.2% of the sample is taken by the ten largest.

This entry is derived from a study of T cell responses to AZD1222 COVID-19 vaccine (dated by TCRdb to the early 2020s). For the wider study: A total of about 250 trial participants underwent TCR sequencing, of whom about 210 had received two doses of AZD1222 and approximately 25 had received two doses of the MenACWY control vaccine. Trial participants were enrolled by age into subgroups of 18-55, 56-69 and 70-plus years, and around 150, 28 and 57 TCR-sequenced participants, respectively, were included in these subgroups.

The CDR3 runs 14 residues from the cysteine to the phenylalanine. The CDR3 DNA has 42 bases and is translated from base 1. From V the trimming removes 6 bases and from J it removes 2 bases, while the gene matches leave 5 bases of the junction unaccounted for. The germline V gene encodes CDR1 MNHEY and CDR2 SMNVEV (reference sequence). General findings and caveats noted by the study authors: Vaccine-associated CD4 TCRs spanned the whole spike protein, with dominant responses in regions 160-218 and 743-854. Because no day 14 peak-response samples were available, the repertoires could be characterized only after the peak T cell response. Most participants were white British and females outnumbered males, and the authors suggested that clonal diversity may have been underestimated. After two AZD1222 doses, spike-specific TCR breadth and depth were significantly higher than at day 0 and than in MenACWY recipients. Epitopes outside the regions mutated in the B.1.351 and B.1.1.7 variants were reportedly recognized by nearly half of the unique spike-specific TCRs. Conclusions about previously exposed vaccinees are limited because only 6 or 7 AZD1222 recipients were SARS-CoV-2 seropositive at baseline. The 56-69-year group was small, and its depth increase did not reach significance, likely because of low power.

The sample's time point label is to be understood as: about 28 days (+/-7) after the second vaccine dose. AZD1222 recipients whose second dose came at about 4 weeks and those whose second dose came at about 12 weeks were combined into one group, since spike-specific TCR depth and breadth did not differ between the two schedules. Samples from vaccinated people were obtained from the UK trials COV001 and COV002, which included a single-blind randomized controlled phase 2/3 trial of AZD1222 (ChAdOx1 nCoV-19) in healthy adults. For TCRbeta chain sequencing, PBMC samples were collected from trial participants at day 0 and at day 28 after the second dose.

The V gene is TRBV27 and the J gene is TRBJ2-7; TRBD2 aligns with 9 central bases. The sample was peripheral blood, taken 28 days after the second AZD1222 dose. This TCR came from an adult who received the AZD1222 COVID-19 vaccine. At the DNA level, the sequence is TGTGCCAGCAGCGAATTAGCGGGAGCCTACGAGCAGTACTTC. Translation gives CASSELAGAYEQYF.